This paragraph covers one TCR beta chain sequence. Seattle-derived patients entered the study during active infection and were followed longitudinally. These data come from a study of blood T cell repertoires in COVID-19. Across the whole study: The origin of the acute and convalescent COVID-19 samples was the United States, Italy and Spain. Sources were T cells, B-cell-depleted T cells, or PBMCs; the material itself was cDNA or gDNA.

The assay was immunoSEQ multiplex PCR, and TCRdb's table has in-frame clones only and misses some. The sample includes approximately 330,000 clones, over 80% of them seen just once. The CDR3 is 17 amino acids. Per germline, CDR1 SGHTS and CDR2 YDEGEE. V shed 7 bases, J shed 3 bases, and the junction held 15 bases outside the gene matches. V gene TRBV5-8 combines with J gene TRBJ1-5; TRBD1 matches at 8 bases. This receptor was identified in a man between 25 and 39 years old with COVID-19, enrolled during active disease. Sequencing input: peripheral blood. DNA for the CDR3: TGTGCCAGCGCTTGGGGGGGATACAGGGGGTACAATCAGCCCCAGCATTTT. Amino acids: CASAWGGYRGYNQPQHF.